These 30 T cell receptor beta chains share one sample of origin, sequenced in a study of CD8 T cells in ankylosing spondylitis. From the 5' RACE reads, TCRdb called clonotypes with MiXCR, one entry per CDR3 protein. Here the sample spans 300,000 to 350,000 distinct CDR3 sequences, less than 25% being singletons. Sequencing used blood, either unsorted or a sorted T cell fraction (not recorded which). Receptors were obtained from a female donor with ankylosing spondylitis or in good health (not recorded which).

The rearrangement links TRBV5-8 to TRBJ2-1; D ambiguous. The CDR3 extends over 13 amino acids. Germline V lookup: CDR1 SGHTS, CDR2 YDEGEE. The V end lost 4 bases, the J end lost 8 bases, and 13 bases lay between the germline ends. CDR3 sequence reads: CASSPRLLYEQFF. CDR3 DNA: TGTGCCAGCAGCCCTAGGCTCCTCTATGAGCAGTTCTTC.

The sample holds many counts of this clonotype. This chain uses TRBV29-1 with TRBJ2-3, with D perhaps assigned TRBD1 or TRBD2 (7 bases each). Trimming left V 6 bases short and J 3 bases short, with 16 bases between. CDR3 length equals 14 residues. The V gene's germline CDR1 is SQVTM and CDR2 ANQGSEA. The CDR3 DNA is TGCAGCGTGACACCAGGGGGGGAAACAGATACGCAGTATTTT. Translation: CSVTPGGETDTQYF.

The J gene is TRBJ1-1, the V gene TRBV7-9; no reliable D call. This CDR3 contains 12 residues. V lost 3 bases and J lost 7, with 9 bases in between. From germline, CDR1 is SEHNR and CDR2 FQNEAQ (reference sequence). This chain's CDR3 is CASSFRIGEAFF. The CDR3 DNA follows: TGTGCCAGCAGCTTCAGGATTGGTGAAGCTTTCTTT.

This clonotype was counted many times. The V gene is TRBV29-1, the J gene TRBJ2-7; 8 positions agree with TRBD1. The CDR3 has 12 amino acids. V lost 8 bases and J lost 9; bases outside the gene matches: 12. Germline CDR1 and CDR2: SQVTM and ANQGSEA. Here the CDR3 DNA reads TGCAGCTCTCTGGACAGGGTAAATTTGCAGTACTTC. Translating gives CSSLDRVNLQYF.

This chain connects TRBV7-9 to TRBJ2-7; D call uncertain. V lost 0 bases, J lost 1 base, and 7 bases lay in between. This CDR3 comprises 14 residues. The germline V gene has CDR1 SEHNR and CDR2 FQNEAQ (reference sequence). CDR3 bases: TGTGCCAGCAGCTTAGCGCCGTTTTCCTACGAGCAGTACTTC. Protein product: CASSLAPFSYEQYF.

V gene TRBV4-3 combines with J gene TRBJ2-5; D gene unclear. With 4 bases removed from V and 5 bases from J, the gap between germline ends came to 11 bases. This CDR3 has 13 amino acids. Germline CDR1 is LGHNA and CDR2 is YSLEER. CDR3 sequence reads: CASSLLMGETQYF. For the CDR3, the DNA is TGCGCCAGCAGCCTTCTCATGGGGGAGACCCAGTACTTC.

The rearrangement joins TRBV7-2 to TRBJ2-4; tentatively, D is TRBD1 or TRBD2 (5 bases each). This CDR3 is built from 17 residues. V was clipped by 2 bases and J by 3 bases, with 17 bases between them. CDR1 SGHTA and CDR2 FQGNSA come from the germline V gene. CDR3 sequence (DNA): TGTGCCAGCAGCTTAAGGTTCTGGGACGCAGGCAAAAACATTCAGTACTTC. Translated, it gives CASSLRFWDAGKNIQYF.

This clonotype was detected ten times or more. The chain couples TRBV20-1 to TRBJ2-7; 7 bases align to TRBD2. Per germline, CDR1 DFQATT and CDR2 SNEGSKA (reference sequence). The CDR3 covers 12 residues. V was clipped by 6 bases and J by 3 bases; unmatched bases: 5. The CDR3 bases are TGCAGTGCCAGCGGGATGAACTACGAGCAGTACTTC. Translated, it gives CSASGMNYEQYF.

V usage is TRBV9 and J usage is TRBJ2-3; TRBD2 aligns across 14 bases. The germline V gene encodes CDR1 SGDLS and CDR2 YYNGEE. V dropped 6 bases and J dropped 1; count of bases not matched to a gene: 4. The CDR3 totals 16 residues. CDR3 region: CASNKGLAGGTDTQYF. CDR3 nucleotides: TGTGCCAGCAACAAGGGACTAGCGGGAGGCACAGATACGCAGTATTTT. Complete variable domain (other parts from reference TRBV9 and TRBJ2-3): DSGVTQTPKHLITATGQRVTLRCSPRSGDLSVYWYQQSLDQGLQFLIQYYNGEERAKGNILERFSAQQFPDLHSELNLSSLELGDSALYFCASNKGLAGGTDTQYFGPGTRLTVL.

The rearrangement joins TRBV19 to TRBJ1-4; maybe TRBD1 (5 bases). The germline gives CDR1 LNHDA, CDR2 SQIVND (reference sequence). V lost 3 bases, J lost 3 bases, and 14 bases lay in between. The CDR3 loop spans 16 amino acids. In DNA form, the CDR3 reads TGTGCCAGTAGTATCGGCACAGGCCGTGCTAATGAAAAACTGTTTTTT. Translating gives CASSIGTGRANEKLFF.

This clonotype was seen only once. V and J are TRBV20-1 and TRBJ2-7; TRBD1 agrees at 9 bases. CDR1 is DFQATT, CDR2 SNEGSKA, per germline (reference sequence). Losses at the gene ends were 3 bases for V and 5 bases for J; bases not matched to a gene: 8. CDR3 length: 14 residues. The DNA of the CDR3 is TGCAGTGCTAGGACGGGACAGGGAGTCAACGAGCAGTACTTC. Its translation is CSARTGQGVNEQYF.

CDR3 DNA: TGTGCCAGCAGCATAGGACCCCTCGCATCCTATGGCTACACCTTC. This translates into CASSIGPLASYGYTF. V is TRBV9 and J is TRBJ1-2; D unresolved. Germline CDR1 reads SGDLS; CDR2 reads YYNGEE. The CDR3 is 15 residues long. V lost 4 bases to trimming and J lost 4 bases, with 17 bases between them. The full variable domain, with the rest looked up from reference TRBV9 and TRBJ1-2, is DSGVTQTPKHLITATGQRVTLRCSPRSGDLSVYWYQQSLDQGLQFLIQYYNGEERAKGNILERFSAQQFPDLHSELNLSSLELGDSALYFCASSIGPLASYGYTFGSGTRLTVV.

This chain joins TRBV4-3 and TRBJ2-7, with 8 nucleotides matching TRBD2. The CDR3 length is 14 residues. CDR1 and CDR2 from the germline V gene are LGHNA and YSLEER. V trimming: 1 base; J trimming: 5 bases; junction bases outside the gene matches: 4. DNA of the CDR3: TGCGCCAGCAGCCAAGGACTAGCGAGCAACGAGCAGTACTTC. Translated: CASSQGLASNEQYF.

V and J are TRBV19 and TRBJ2-5, with D perhaps TRBD1 (6 bases). The CDR3 has 15 residues. CDR1 and CDR2 from the germline V gene are LNHDA and SQIVND (reference sequence). Trimming left V 2 bases short and J 4 bases short, with 14 bases between. CDR3 nucleotides: TGTGCCAGTAGTATAATGGGGGCGACCGGAGAGACCCAGTACTTC. Its protein is CASSIMGATGETQYF.

The V call is TRBV5-1, the J call TRBJ2-5, with D unresolved. CDR1 is SGHRS and CDR2 is YFSETQ in the germline V gene. This CDR3 is built from 14 residues. V was trimmed by 4 bases and J by 5 bases, leaving 15 bases between them. CDR3 amino acids: CASSPLGGEETQYF. The CDR3 DNA sequence: TGCGCCAGCAGCCCCCTGGGTGGTGAGGAGACCCAGTACTTC. Variable domain in full (rest from reference TRBV5-1 and TRBJ2-5): KAGVTQTPRYLIKTRGQQVTLSCSPISGHRSVSWYQQTPGQGLQFLFEYFSETQRNKGNFPGRFSGRQFSNSRSEMNVSTLELGDSALYLCASSPLGGEETQYFGPGTRLLVL.

V gene TRBV19 combines with J gene TRBJ2-2, with TRBD2 matching 7 bases. The V gene's germline CDR1 is LNHDA and CDR2 SQIVND (reference sequence). CDR3 length: 15 amino acids. V shed 7 bases, J shed 1 base, and the junction held 6 bases outside the gene matches. CDR3 coding DNA: TGTGCCAGTAAAAAGGCTAGCGGGAACACCGGGGAGCTGTTTTTT. Amino acids: CASKKASGNTGELFF.

The V gene is TRBV7-9, the J gene TRBJ2-3; the D gene could be TRBD1 or TRBD2 (5 bases each). Trimming removed 1 base at V and 5 bases at J, with 13 bases between. Per the germline V gene, CDR1 is SEHNR and CDR2 is FQNEAQ (reference sequence). The CDR3 has 15 amino acids. CDR3 DNA: TGTGCCAGCAGCTTAGGACGCAGGGAGATAGATACGCAGTATTTT. Its protein product is CASSLGRREIDTQYF.

This clonotype was observed many times. This sequence joins TRBV29-1 and TRBJ2-3; 14 nucleotides agree with TRBD2. The CDR3 extends over 18 amino acids. From germline, CDR1 is SQVTM and CDR2 ANQGSEA. Unmatched junction bases numbered 15, after V lost 6 bases and J lost 4 bases. As DNA, the CDR3 is TGCAGCGTGGCGGGACTAGCGGGAGAGACCCAACCCGCAGATACGCAGTATTTT. It codes for CSVAGLAGETQPADTQYF.

This clonotype was counted a single time. The V call is TRBV30, the J call TRBJ1-1; possible D gene TRBD1, 6 bases. Trimming left V 5 bases short and J 4 bases short, with 14 bases between. Germline V lookup: CDR1 GTSNPN, CDR2 SVGIG (reference sequence). This CDR3 region has 13 residues. CDR3 nucleotides: TGTGCCTGGGAAAGACAGGTGGGCACTGAAGCTTTCTTT. Protein product: CAWERQVGTEAFF.

This clonotype has more than one count but fewer than ten. CDR3 region: CAITPGESDTQYF. CDR3 in DNA: TGTGCCATCACGCCGGGGGAGTCAGATACGCAGTATTTT. The J gene is TRBJ2-3, the V gene TRBV10-3; TRBD2 might be the D (6 bases). Germline-derived CDR1 and CDR2 are ENHRY and SYGVKD. The V end lost 7 bases, the J end lost 4 bases, and 12 bases lay between the germline ends. The CDR3 loop spans 13 amino acids.

This clonotype was counted between two and nine times. V gene TRBV6-4 combines with J gene TRBJ1-5, with no clear D. Trimming shortened V by 3 bases and J by 0 bases, and 9 bases separated the two germline ends. In germline, CDR1 is MRHNA, CDR2 SNTAGT. This CDR3 is built from 15 residues. CDR3 residues: CASSDLENSNQPQHF. The CDR3 bases are TGTGCCAGCAGTGATCTTGAAAATAGCAATCAGCCCCAGCATTTT.

J is TRBJ2-7 and V is TRBV12-2; the DNA was not compared with TRBD2, the D call given in the table. TRBV12-2 is listed as a pseudogene. The CDR3 loop spans 15 amino acids. CDR3 protein: CASRTLSGSVYEQYF. CDR3 nucleotides: TGTGCAAGTCGCACCCTTAGCGGGAGTGTTTACGAGCAGTACTTC.

This clonotype was seen more than once but under ten times. This chain joins TRBV27 and TRBJ2-5; either TRBD1 or TRBD2 may supply D (6 bases each). The CDR3 length is 15 residues. V lost 0 bases and J 4 bases, leaving 12 bases between the germline ends. Germline lookup yields CDR1 MNHEY and CDR2 SMNVEV (reference sequence). CDR3 amino acids: CASSLSLGGVETQYF. The CDR3 coding sequence is TGTGCCAGCAGTTTATCATTGGGGGGCGTAGAGACCCAGTACTTC.

This clonotype was counted a few times. The chain employs TRBV10-3 and TRBJ2-6; D perhaps matches TRBD1 (5 bases). CDR3 length: 15 amino acids. Between the trimmed V and J ends, which lost 6 bases and 0 bases, there was a span of 9 bases. In germline, CDR1 is ENHRY, CDR2 SYGVKD. The CDR3 bases are TGTGCCATCAGCCCAGGGCTCTCTGGGGCCAACGTCCTGACTTTC. Translation: CAISPGLSGANVLTF.

This chain uses TRBV6-2 or TRBV6-3 with TRBJ1-1; D gene ambiguous. The CDR3 runs to 11 residues. In germline, CDR1 is MNHEY, CDR2 SVGEGT. V was pared by 5 bases and J by 6 bases, with 7 bases between. The CDR3 here is CASSGIPEAFF. The CDR3 DNA follows: TGTGCCAGCAGTGGAATCCCTGAAGCTTTCTTT.

This clonotype appeared many times. J is TRBJ1-1 and V is TRBV4-3; 7 bases fit TRBD1. Germline assignment: CDR1 LGHNA and CDR2 YSLEER. V dropped 1 base and J dropped 3; count of bases not matched to a gene: 5. CDR3 length equals 15 residues. For the CDR3, the DNA is TGCGCCAGCAGCCAAGCCCAGGGGGTCGACACTGAAGCTTTCTTT. This codes for CASSQAQGVDTEAFF.

This chain joins TRBV6-2 or TRBV6-3 and TRBJ2-1; D is possibly TRBD2 (5 bases). The V end lost 5 bases, the J end lost 10 bases, and 9 bases lay between the germline ends. CDR1 is MNHEY and CDR2 is SVGEGT in the germline V gene. CDR3 length: 11 amino acids. CDR3 amino acids: CASSHWEEQFF. The CDR3 nucleotides read TGTGCCAGCAGTCATTGGGAGGAGCAGTTCTTC.

V and J are TRBV19 and TRBJ2-4; the D gene could be TRBD1 or TRBD2 (5 bases each). The germline CDR1 and CDR2 sequences are LNHDA and SQIVND (reference sequence). The CDR3 length is 13 residues. The V and J ends lost 4 bases and 9 bases respectively, with 13 bases between them. CDR3 sequence (DNA): TGTGCCAGTAGTACCCGGGACGATAGCATTCAGTACTTC. This encodes CASSTRDDSIQYF.

This clonotype came up many times. The chain is built from TRBV2 and TRBJ1-5; 7 bases line up with TRBD1. Trimming cost V 6 bases and J 2 bases; bases outside gene matches: 7. Germline V CDR1 and CDR2: SNHLY, FYNNEI. The CDR3 is made up of 15 amino acids. CDR3 protein: CASRTGRGGNQPQHF. The CDR3 DNA reads as TGTGCCAGCAGGACAGGGAGGGGTGGCAATCAGCCCCAGCATTTT.

The V and J genes are TRBV7-9 and TRBJ2-7; 9 nucleotides match TRBD1. Looked up from germline, CDR1 is SEHNR and CDR2 is FQNEAQ (reference sequence). The CDR3 loop spans 16 amino acids. Germline trimming cut 6 bases from V and 3 bases from J; bases unmatched to any gene: 12. For the CDR3, the DNA is TGTGCCAGCAGTTTCACAGGGGGCTACCCCCTCTACGAGCAGTACTTC. Amino acids: CASSFTGGYPLYEQYF.